One and the same sample provided the 9 T cell receptor beta chains below, sequenced in a study of naive and memory T cell subsets. Overall study results and limits: Naive repertoires, especially CD8, held a few larger clonotypes, possibly memory cells re-expressing CD45RA.

No antigens are known for them. The beta constant-region primer was an equimolar mix of two oligonucleotides covering TRBC1 and TRBC2. Nested alpha and beta constant-region primers with the SP2 primer drove four PCR rounds on ligated cDNA. TCRdb re-called the UMI-ligation and nested PCR reads through MiXCR, storing one row per CDR3 protein. The sample has 98,000 or so distinct CDR3 sequences; about 11% are singletons. Sequencing was done on a sample of naive CD4+ T cells from blood. The source of these receptors is a human donor in good health.

This clonotype was seen a handful of times. The rearrangement links TRBV6-2 or TRBV6-3 to TRBJ2-1, with 7 bases lining up with TRBD2. Trimming at V came to 2 bases and at J to 10 bases, leaving 17 bases not matched to a gene. CDR1 MNHEY and CDR2 SVGEGT come from the germline V gene. CDR3 length equals 17 residues. In DNA, the CDR3 is TGTGCCAGCAGTTACGTTGCCACCCCCAGATCGGGAGGAGAGCAGTTCTTC. This encodes CASSYVATPRSGGEQFF.

CDR3 loop: CASSQDLGLATDTQYF. CDR3 nucleotides: TGTGCCAGCAGCCAAGATCTGGGACTAGCGACAGATACGCAGTATTTT. This sequence joins TRBV14 and TRBJ2-3; 10 bases line up with TRBD2. The V gene end was trimmed by 0 bases and the J gene end by 3 bases; junction bases not matched to a gene: 3. Germline values: CDR1 SGHDN, CDR2 FVKESK. The CDR3 sequence is 16 residues long.

The chain recombines TRBV12-3 or TRBV12-4 with TRBJ2-6; tentatively, D is TRBD1 or TRBD2 (6 bases each). The CDR3 is made up of 17 amino acids. The V end was cut by 3 bases, the J end by 3 bases, with 15 bases between. The CDR3 sequence is CASSFIEGGFGANVLTF. Here the CDR3 DNA reads TGTGCCAGCAGTTTTATTGAAGGGGGGTTTGGGGCCAACGTCCTGACTTTC.

This clonotype is medium-sized by share. At one end, the junction sequence differs from germline, possibly due to a read error. The rearrangement uses TRBV12-3 or TRBV12-4 and TRBJ2-5; D is unresolved. The CDR3 is made up of 11 amino acids. CDR3 protein: CASSLGETQYF. DNA of the CDR3: TGTGCCAGCAGCTTAGGAGAGACCCAGTACTTC.

The table lists this clonotype with many counts. The chain uses TRBV11-1 and TRBJ2-6; D might be TRBD1 (6 bases). Trimming pared 5 bases from V and 2 bases from J, leaving 13 bases between. The CDR3 has 16 amino acids. CDR1 is SGHAT and CDR2 is FQDESV in the germline V gene (reference sequence). The CDR3 loop reads CASSHRDTPGANVLTF. For the CDR3, the DNA is TGTGCCAGCAGCCACCGGGACACTCCTGGGGCCAACGTCCTGACTTTC.

Ten or more counts support this clonotype. This chain connects TRBV15 to TRBJ2-3, with D maybe TRBD1 (5 bases). Trimming cost V 1 base and J 0 bases, with 14 bases left between them. The length of the CDR3 is 17 residues. Germline V gene data show CDR1 as LNHNV and CDR2 as YYDKDF (reference sequence). Written as DNA, the CDR3 is TGTGCCACCAGCAGAGGTAGGGGTGCCTCAAGCACAGATACGCAGTATTTT. Translation: CATSRGRGASSTDTQYF.

The table lists this clonotype with many counts. The chain is built from TRBV20-1 and TRBJ2-7; 7 nucleotides line up with TRBD2. V gave up 0 bases and J gave up 2 bases; unmatched junction bases: 7. Germline CDR1 and CDR2: DFQATT and SNEGSKA (reference sequence). The CDR3 has 15 residues. This CDR3 reads CSARDSASGAYEQYF. In DNA form, the CDR3 reads TGCAGTGCTAGAGATTCGGCTAGCGGAGCCTACGAGCAGTACTTC.

The gene calls are TRBV12-3 or TRBV12-4 and TRBJ2-3; TRBD1 or TRBD2 may be the D gene (7 bases each). V lost 9 bases and J lost 4, with 23 bases in between. This CDR3 contains 16 residues. CDR3 loop: CASKKGGTVKADTQYF. In DNA form, the CDR3 reads TGTGCCAGTAAAAAGGGGGGGACAGTGAAAGCAGATACGCAGTATTTT.

The chain combines TRBV6-5 with TRBJ1-4; TRBD1 might be the D (5 bases). The germline V gene has CDR1 MNHEY and CDR2 SVGAGI. The V end was cut by 6 bases, the J end by 10 bases, with 15 bases between. This CDR3 is 13 amino acids long. The CDR3 region is CASSRDHQGKLFF. The CDR3 coding sequence is TGTGCCAGCAGCAGAGACCACCAGGGAAAACTGTTTTTT.